This TCR beta chain was sequenced for a study of early T cells in non-severe SARS-CoV-2 infection. At the level of the study: The input, bulk RNA from unsorted whole blood, was sequenced, and chains were unpaired. Study-wide findings and caveats: VDJdb matching skewed toward anti-spike CD8 responses, missing private and CD4 specificities.

Separate cDNA molecules each had unique molecular identifiers attached to them. TCRdb redid the calling of the 5' RACE reads with MiXCR, one entry per CDR3 protein. The profile covers 50,000 to 70,000 distinct CDR3 sequences, with 8.5% to 10% appearing a single time and roughly a sixth taken by the ten largest. The V end lost 4 bases, the J end lost 3 bases, and 7 bases lay between the germline ends. This CDR3 spans 12 amino acids. Germline loops: CDR1 DFQATT, CDR2 SNEGSKA (reference sequence). Turning to this clonotype: The antigen is not known.

This receptor was identified in an adult who was a healthcare worker with PCR-confirmed SARS-CoV-2 infection or an uninfected control (not recorded which). The material sequenced was whole blood. J is TRBJ1-5 and V is TRBV20-1; D is unclear. The CDR3 loop reads CSAKDNNQPQHF. CDR3 coding DNA: TGCAGTGCTAAGGATAACAATCAGCCCCAGCATTTT.